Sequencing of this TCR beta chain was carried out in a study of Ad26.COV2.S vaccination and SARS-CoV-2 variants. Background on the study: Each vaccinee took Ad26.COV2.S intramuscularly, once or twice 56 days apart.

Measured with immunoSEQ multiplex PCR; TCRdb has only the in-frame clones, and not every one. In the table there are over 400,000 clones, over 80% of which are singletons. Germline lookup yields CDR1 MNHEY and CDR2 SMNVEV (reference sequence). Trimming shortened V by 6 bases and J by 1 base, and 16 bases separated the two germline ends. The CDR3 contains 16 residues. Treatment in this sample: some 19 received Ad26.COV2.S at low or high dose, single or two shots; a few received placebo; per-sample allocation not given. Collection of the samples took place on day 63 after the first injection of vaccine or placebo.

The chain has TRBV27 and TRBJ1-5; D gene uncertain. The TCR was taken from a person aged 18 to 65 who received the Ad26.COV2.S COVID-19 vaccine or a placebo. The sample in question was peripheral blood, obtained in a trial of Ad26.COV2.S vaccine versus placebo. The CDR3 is CASSPAPRVSNQPQHF. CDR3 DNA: TGTGCCAGCAGCCCTGCCCCCCGGGTAAGCAATCAGCCCCAGCATTTT.